Detailed here is one T cell receptor beta chain. Its antigen remains unknown. Generated by immunoSEQ multiplex PCR, the TCRdb table keeps only in-frame clones and is missing some. The sample comprises under 140,000 clones, roughly 87% of which are singletons, and 0.27% rests with the top ten. This specimen belongs to a study of OX40 agonist ivuxolimab in advanced cancers. Study-wide results and caveats: Certain nonresponding patients likewise had low normalized T-cell clonal expansion. The antigen specificity of the peripheral T cells (those that were expanded) was not determined.

Sequencing used CD4+ or CD8+ T cells sorted from blood, obtained in a trial of the OX40 agonist ivuxolimab. The TCR originated in an adult with an advanced solid tumor such as melanoma, head and neck, liver or kidney cancer.

CDR3 in DNA: TGTGCCAGCAGTTTAAACTTCAGGGCAGCTAGCAATCAGCCCCAGCATTTT. Encoded protein: CASSLNFRAASNQPQHF. The chain carries TRBV27 and TRBJ1-5, with D perhaps matching TRBD1 (5 bases). The germline gives CDR1 MNHEY, CDR2 SMNVEV (reference sequence). Trimming took off 2 bases at V and 0 bases at J, with 14 bases between the two ends. This CDR3 spans 17 amino acids.